This is a list of T cell receptor beta chains from one sample in a study of T cells in Graves' hyperthyroidism and ophthalmopathy. TCRdb re-called the multiplex PCR reads with MiXCR, one entry per CDR3 protein. Here the sample spans about 570,000 distinct CDR3 sequences, 40% to 55% being singletons. Material for sequencing was peripheral blood or thyroid tissue (not recorded which). The source of these receptors is an adult woman with Graves' disease, either hyperthyroidism or ophthalmopathy (not recorded which). CDR3s include the opening cysteine and the closing phenylalanine or tryptophan.

V gene	CDR3 protein
TRBV7-9	CASLGGDSYEQYF
TRBV7-2	CASSLRESNQPQHF
TRBV19	CASTARMDSPLHF
TRBV11-2	CASSLGRQGRASPLHF
TRBV12-3/TRBV12-4	CASSRTGVPGAFF
TRBV10-3	CATQGTGKTYEQYF
TRBV20-1	CSARDPAGRYEKLFF
TRBV11-2	CASSPGVRETQYF
TRBV29-1	CSVEGGGNF
TRBV29-1	CSVAESANVLTF
TRBV2	CASSEDRGGRTRSGNTIYF
TRBV18	CASSPVGDEQYF
TRBV10-3	CATTPGASVPSEQYF
TRBV11-2	CASSLDRRGQYF
TRBV20-1	CSARDIRGLNTEAFF
TRBV10-3	CAIKQDTQETQYF
TRBV28	CATAEPPDPQETQYF
TRBV29-1	CSVGFAKGSVEKLFF
TRBV11-2	CASSLSTGEKLFF
TRBV15	CATSRDRGVSNYGYTF
TRBV7-6	CASSLLGGTGNGYTF
TRBV7-2	CASSFYSGPQETQYF
TRBV2	CASLDRGWETEAFF
TRBV15	CATSAPGTDEKLFF
TRBV5-1	CASSSGQVKPYEQYF
TRBV6-5	CASGTWDGKGGNTIYF